Sequencing of this T cell receptor (beta chain) was carried out in a study of circulating and synovial CD4+ cells in juvenile arthritis. Study observations and caveats: Some such blood samples were as oligoclonal as synovium.

Concerning this clone itself: The antigen remains undetermined.

Measured with immunoSEQ multiplex PCR; TCRdb has only the in-frame clones, and not every one. The table includes 34,000 or so clones, just under 95% detected once. The source is a human donor with juvenile idiopathic arthritis. Sequenced input: CD4+ T cells from blood.

CDR3 DNA sequence: TGTGCCAGCAGTTTAGACAGGAAAAAGGTGCAGTACTTC. It yields the protein CASSLDRKKVQYF. The chain links TRBV6-5 to TRBJ2-7; tentatively, D is TRBD1 (6 bases). Germline-derived CDR1 and CDR2 are MNHEY and SVGAGI. Between the trimmed V and J ends, which lost 4 bases and 9 bases, there was a span of 16 bases. CDR3 size: 13 residues.